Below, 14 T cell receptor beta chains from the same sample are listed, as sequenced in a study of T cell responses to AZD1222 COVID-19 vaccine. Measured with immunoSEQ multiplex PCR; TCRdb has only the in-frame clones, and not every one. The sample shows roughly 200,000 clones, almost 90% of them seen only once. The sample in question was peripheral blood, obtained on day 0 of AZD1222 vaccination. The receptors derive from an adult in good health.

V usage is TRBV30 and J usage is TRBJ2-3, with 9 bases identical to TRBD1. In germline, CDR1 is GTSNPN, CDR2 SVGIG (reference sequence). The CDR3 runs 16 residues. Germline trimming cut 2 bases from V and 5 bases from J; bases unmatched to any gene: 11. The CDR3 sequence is CAWSWGQGRIEDTQYF. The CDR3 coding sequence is TGTGCCTGGAGTTGGGGACAGGGTCGTATAGAAGATACGCAGTATTTT.

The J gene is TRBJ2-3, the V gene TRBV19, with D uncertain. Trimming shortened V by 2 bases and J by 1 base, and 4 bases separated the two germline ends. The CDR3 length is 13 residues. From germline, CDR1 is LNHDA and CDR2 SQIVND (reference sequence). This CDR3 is CASSIRGTDTQYF. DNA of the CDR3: TGTGCCAGTAGTATACGGGGCACAGATACGCAGTATTTT. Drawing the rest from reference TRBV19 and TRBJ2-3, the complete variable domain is DGGITQSPKYLFRKEGQNVTLSCEQNLNHDAMYWYRQDPGQGLRLIYYSQIVNDFQKGDIAEGYSVSREKKESFPLTVTSAQKNPTAFYLCASSIRGTDTQYFGPGTRLTVL.

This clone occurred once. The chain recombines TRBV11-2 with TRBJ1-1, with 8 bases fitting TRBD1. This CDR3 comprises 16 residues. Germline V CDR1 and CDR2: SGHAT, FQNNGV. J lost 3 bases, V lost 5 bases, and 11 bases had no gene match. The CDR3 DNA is TGTGCCAGCAGCCCCGGCGCAGGGGGCGACGACACTGAAGCTTTCTTT. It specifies CASSPGAGGDDTEAFF.

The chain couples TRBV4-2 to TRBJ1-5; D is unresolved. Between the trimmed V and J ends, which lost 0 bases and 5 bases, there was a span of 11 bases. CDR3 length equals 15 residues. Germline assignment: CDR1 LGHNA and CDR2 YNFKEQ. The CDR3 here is CASSQEWGEDQPQHF. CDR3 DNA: TGTGCCAGCAGCCAAGAATGGGGTGAGGATCAGCCCCAGCATTTT.

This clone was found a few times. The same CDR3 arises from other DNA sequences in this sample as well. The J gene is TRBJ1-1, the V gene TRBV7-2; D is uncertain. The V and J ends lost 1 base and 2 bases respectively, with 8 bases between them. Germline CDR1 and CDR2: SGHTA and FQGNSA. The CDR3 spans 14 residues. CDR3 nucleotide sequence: TGTGCCAGCAGCTTAGTCGGAGGAAACACTGAAGCTTTCTTT. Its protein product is CASSLVGGNTEAFF.

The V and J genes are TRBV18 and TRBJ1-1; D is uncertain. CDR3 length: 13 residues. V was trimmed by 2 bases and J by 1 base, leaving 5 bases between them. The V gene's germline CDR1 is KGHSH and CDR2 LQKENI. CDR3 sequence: CASSPAENTEAFF. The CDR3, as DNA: TGTGCCAGCTCACCAGCCGAGAACACTGAAGCTTTCTTT.

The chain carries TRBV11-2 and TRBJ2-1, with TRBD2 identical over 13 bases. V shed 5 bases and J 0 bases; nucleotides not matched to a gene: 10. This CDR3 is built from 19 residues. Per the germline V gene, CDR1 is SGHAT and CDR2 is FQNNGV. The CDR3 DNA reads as TGTGCCAGCAGCCACGTAGCGACTAGCGGGGGGTACTCCTACAATGAGCAGTTCTTC. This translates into CASSHVATSGGYSYNEQFF.

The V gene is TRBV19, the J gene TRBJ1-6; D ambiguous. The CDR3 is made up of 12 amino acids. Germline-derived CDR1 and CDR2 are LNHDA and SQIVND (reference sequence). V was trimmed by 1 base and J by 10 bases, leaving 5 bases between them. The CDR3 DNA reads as TGTGCCAGTAGTATAGCCCTATCACCCCTCCACTTT. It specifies CASSIALSPLHF.

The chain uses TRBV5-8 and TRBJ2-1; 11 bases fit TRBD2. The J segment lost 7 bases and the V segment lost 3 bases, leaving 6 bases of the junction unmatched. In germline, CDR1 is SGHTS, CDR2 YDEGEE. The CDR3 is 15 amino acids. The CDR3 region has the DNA TGTGCCAGCAGCTCCCTAGCGGGGGGTAGGAATGAGCAGTTCTTC. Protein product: CASSSLAGGRNEQFF.

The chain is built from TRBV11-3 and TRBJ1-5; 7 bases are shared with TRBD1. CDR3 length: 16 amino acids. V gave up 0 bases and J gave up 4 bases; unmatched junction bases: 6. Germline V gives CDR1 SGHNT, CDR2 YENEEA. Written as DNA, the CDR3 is TGTGCCAGCAGCTTAGATAACGACAGGGAAAATCAGCCCCAGCATTTT. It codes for CASSLDNDRENQPQHF.

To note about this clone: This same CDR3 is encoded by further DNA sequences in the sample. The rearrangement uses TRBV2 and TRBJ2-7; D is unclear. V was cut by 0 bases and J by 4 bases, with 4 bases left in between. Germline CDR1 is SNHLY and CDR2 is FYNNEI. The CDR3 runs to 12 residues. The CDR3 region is CASSEALYEQYF. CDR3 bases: TGTGCCAGCAGTGAAGCTCTGTACGAGCAGTACTTC.

Written as DNA, the CDR3 is TGTGCCAGCAGCACATCAGTTACAGGGAACTATGGCTACACCTTC. It specifies CASSTSVTGNYGYTF. V and J are TRBV7-8 and TRBJ1-2, with D possibly TRBD1 on 6 matching bases. This CDR3 is 15 amino acids long. V lost 5 bases and J 2 bases, leaving 15 bases between the germline ends. CDR1 is SGHVS and CDR2 is FQNEAQ in the germline V gene.

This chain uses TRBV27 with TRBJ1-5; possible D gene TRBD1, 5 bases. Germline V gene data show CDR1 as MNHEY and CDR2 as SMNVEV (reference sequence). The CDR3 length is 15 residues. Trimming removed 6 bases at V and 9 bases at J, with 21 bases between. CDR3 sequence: CASRLNRDLGGPQHF. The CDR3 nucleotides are TGTGCCAGCAGGCTAAACCGGGACCTCGGAGGGCCCCAGCATTTT.

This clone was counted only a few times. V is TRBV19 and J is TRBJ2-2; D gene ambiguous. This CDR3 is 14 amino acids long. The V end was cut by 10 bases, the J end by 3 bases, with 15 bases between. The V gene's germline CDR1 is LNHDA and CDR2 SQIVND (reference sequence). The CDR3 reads CATLRQLDTGELFF. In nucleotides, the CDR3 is TGTGCCACCCTGAGGCAGCTAGACACCGGGGAGCTGTTTTTT.